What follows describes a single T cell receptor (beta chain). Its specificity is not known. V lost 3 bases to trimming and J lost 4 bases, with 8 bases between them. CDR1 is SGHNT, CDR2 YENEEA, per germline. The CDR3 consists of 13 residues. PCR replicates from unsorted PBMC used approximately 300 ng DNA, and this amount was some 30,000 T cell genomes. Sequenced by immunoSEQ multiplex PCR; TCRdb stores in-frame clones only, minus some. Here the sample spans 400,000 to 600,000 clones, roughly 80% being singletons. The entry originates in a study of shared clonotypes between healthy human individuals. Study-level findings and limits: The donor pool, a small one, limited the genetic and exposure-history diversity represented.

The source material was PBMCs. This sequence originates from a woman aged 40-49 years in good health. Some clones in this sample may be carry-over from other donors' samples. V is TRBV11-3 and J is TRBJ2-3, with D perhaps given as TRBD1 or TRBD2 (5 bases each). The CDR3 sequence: CASSLGDPDTQYF. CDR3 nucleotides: TGTGCCAGCAGCTTGGGGGACCCAGATACGCAGTATTTT.